Shown below are 8 T cell receptor beta chains from a single sample sequenced in a study of blood T cell repertoires in COVID-19. Assay used: immunoSEQ multiplex PCR; TCRdb lists only in-frame clones, some missing. The sample includes more than 250,000 clones, 70% to 90% of them seen just once. The material sequenced was peripheral blood. These receptors all come from a young woman with COVID-19, enrolled during active disease.

The chain carries TRBV5-5 and TRBJ2-5; TRBD1 is a possible D gene (6 bases). This CDR3 region has 14 residues. Germline V gene sequence: CDR1 SGHKS, CDR2 YYEKEE (reference sequence). V was cut by 0 bases and J by 3 bases, with 9 bases left in between. Written as DNA, the CDR3 is TGTGCCAGCAGCTTGGGCCCAGGGGAAGAGACCCAGTACTTC. It specifies CASSLGPGEETQYF.

The CDR3 protein is CASSYGQEDLKNTEAFF. CDR3 nucleotides: TGTGCCAGCAGTTACGGACAGGAGGATTTAAAAAACACTGAAGCTTTCTTT. The chain has TRBV21-1 and TRBJ1-1; TRBD1, the table's D call, was not compared with the DNA. TRBV21-1 is given as a pseudogene. This CDR3 contains 17 residues.

The chain uses TRBV19 and TRBJ1-2; 7 positions agree with TRBD1. CDR1 is LNHDA, CDR2 SQIVND, per germline (reference sequence). With 8 bases clipped from V and 10 bases from J, the junction kept 13 bases outside the gene matches. The CDR3 consists of 13 residues. The CDR3 loop reads CASSSDRIGDYTF. DNA of the CDR3: TGTGCCAGTTCCTCGGACAGGATAGGCGACTACACCTTC.

The rearrangement joins TRBV7-2 to TRBJ1-1; TRBD1 matches 8 bases. With V trimmed by 2 bases and J by 3 bases, 5 bases remained unmatched. The CDR3 spans 15 residues. Germline CDR1 reads SGHTA; CDR2 reads FQGNSA. For the CDR3, the DNA is TGTGCCAGCAGCTTATCCGGGACAGGAGACACTGAAGCTTTCTTT. The encoded protein is CASSLSGTGDTEAFF.

Concerning this clone itself: This CDR3 is also generated by other DNA sequences in the sample. The chain carries TRBV2 and TRBJ1-3, with D unclear. Germline loops: CDR1 SNHLY, CDR2 FYNNEI. The CDR3 totals 14 residues. The V end was cut by 1 base, the J end by 0 bases, with 4 bases between. CDR3 DNA: TGTGCCAGCAGTGAAGGACTCTCTGGAAACACCATATATTTT. As protein: CASSEGLSGNTIYF.

This sequence joins TRBV27 and TRBJ2-7; 8 positions agree with TRBD1. CDR1 MNHEY and CDR2 SMNVEV come from the germline V gene (reference sequence). The CDR3 is made up of 17 amino acids. V was pared by 2 bases and J by 5 bases, with 14 bases of the junction left unmatched. CDR3 sequence reads: CASSLRPPYRTGHEQYF. The DNA of the CDR3 is TGTGCCAGCAGTTTAAGGCCCCCCTACCGGACAGGGCACGAGCAGTACTTC.

The chain links TRBV4-3 to TRBJ1-4; 9 bases are shared with TRBD1. Losses at the gene ends were 2 bases for V and 8 bases for J; bases not matched to a gene: 12. CDR3 length: 17 residues. CDR1 and CDR2 from the germline V gene are LGHNA and YSLEER. CDR3 nucleotide sequence: TGCGCCAGCAGCCAATCGACAGGGGGATTCGGCGACGAAAAACTGTTTTTT. Amino acids: CASSQSTGGFGDEKLFF.

V usage is TRBV9 and J usage is TRBJ2-3; D is unclear. The V and J ends lost 0 bases and 2 bases respectively, with 10 bases between them. Germline V gene lookup returns CDR1 SGDLS and CDR2 YYNGEE. The CDR3 extends over 15 amino acids. Here the CDR3 DNA reads TGTGCCAGCAGCGTAGTCTCTATAGCCACAGATACGCAGTATTTT. The encoded protein is CASSVVSIATDTQYF.